This TCR beta chain derives from a study of T-cell reconstitution after alpha-beta-depleted transplantation in children. Worth noting for this clonotype: Antigen unknown.

Broader study findings: There were reportedly several hundred expanded graft clones from which alpha-beta T cells came about two months after transplant. At one year after transplant, newly produced T cells mostly accounted for T-cell counts and diversity. There were some patients whose high TCRbeta diversity at day 60 came from surviving recipient T cells and thymic progenitors.

Unique molecular identifiers were used in preparing the TCRbeta library. TCRdb re-called the PCR reads with MiXCR, one entry per CDR3 protein. The sample contains about 300,000 distinct CDR3 sequences, over 7.5% of which appear only once. This specimen consisted of peripheral blood, obtained 360 days after TCRalphabeta/CD19-depleted stem cell transplant. This receptor was taken from a female patient aged 2-15 years who had a stem cell transplant for Fanconi anemia, so the T cells may come from the graft donor.

CDR3: CASSFFGQGDTEAFF. The CDR3 nucleotides read TGTGCCAGCAGCTTTTTCGGACAGGGGGACACTGAAGCTTTCTTT. This chain links TRBV7-9 with TRBJ1-1; 10 bases agree with TRBD1. The CDR3 totals 15 residues. Losses at the gene ends were 3 bases for V and 3 bases for J; bases not matched to a gene: 4. Germline lookup yields CDR1 SEHNR and CDR2 FQNEAQ (reference sequence). Supplemented by reference TRBV7-9 and TRBJ1-1, the full variable domain reads DTGVSQNPRHKITKRGQNVTFRCDPISEHNRLYWYRQTLGQGPEFLTYFQNEAQLEKSRLLSDRFSAERPKGSFSTLEIQRTEQGDSAMYLCASSFFGQGDTEAFFGQGTRLTVV.